Presented here are 15 T cell receptor beta chains from one specimen sequenced in a study of blood T cell repertoires in COVID-19. Sequencing was performed with immunoSEQ multiplex PCR; in TCRdb, only in-frame clones are kept and a portion is missing. Among tens of thousands of clones listed, around 85% were seen once. The source material was peripheral blood. Receptors originate from a human donor in a cohort sampled during active COVID-19.

This chain connects TRBV2 to TRBJ1-4; weak D call: TRBD1 (5 bases). Per germline, CDR1 SNHLY and CDR2 FYNNEI. The CDR3 sequence is 15 residues long. V lost 9 bases, J lost 3 bases, and 17 bases lay in between. The CDR3 loop reads CASIPIQGSNEKLFF. For the CDR3, the DNA is TGTGCCAGTATCCCCATTCAGGGTTCTAATGAAAAACTGTTTTTT.

V and J are TRBV19 and TRBJ1-1; no definite D call. Germline V lookup: CDR1 LNHDA, CDR2 SQIVND (reference sequence). This CDR3 is built from 14 residues. Deletions cut 3 bases from V and 1 base from J, with 9 bases between. The CDR3 coding sequence is TGTGCCAGTAGTATTCCGGGTGAGAACACTGAAGCTTTCTTT. It translates to CASSIPGENTEAFF.

This chain links TRBV12-3 or TRBV12-4 with TRBJ1-2, with 8 bases that match TRBD1. This CDR3 contains 13 residues. The V and J ends lost 6 bases and 8 bases, in that order; junction bases with no gene match: 8. The CDR3 bases are TGTGCCAGCAGCCCAGGACAGGGCTGGGGCTACACCTTC. Translated, it gives CASSPGQGWGYTF.

The V and J genes are TRBV7-9 and TRBJ1-1; D is unclear. From germline, CDR1 is SEHNR and CDR2 FQNEAQ (reference sequence). The CDR3 is 18 amino acids. The V end lost 4 bases, the J end lost 4 bases, and 25 bases lay between the germline ends. DNA for the CDR3: TGTGCCAGCAGCTCACGGGCCCACGGAGGAATCTCTGGCACTGAAGCTTTCTTT. Its translation: CASSSRAHGGISGTEAFF.

The chain carries TRBV6-4 and TRBJ1-5, with D maybe TRBD1 (6 bases). Germline-derived CDR1 and CDR2 are MRHNA and SNTAGT. V was shortened by 8 bases and J by 0 bases, with 17 bases between the two germline ends. The CDR3 is made up of 16 amino acids. CDR3 region: CASRQWTVYSNQPQHF. The DNA of the CDR3 is TGTGCCAGCCGCCAATGGACAGTCTATAGCAATCAGCCCCAGCATTTT.

The chain recombines TRBV29-1 with TRBJ2-5; 9 nucleotides align to TRBD1. With V trimmed by 7 bases and J by 5 bases, 11 bases remained unmatched. Per the germline V gene, CDR1 is SQVTM and CDR2 is ANQGSEA. The CDR3 runs 14 residues. The CDR3 DNA reads as TGCAGCGCTAGGATTACAGGGGGCTGGGAGACCCAGTACTTC. Its translation: CSARITGGWETQYF.

This clone was recorded only once. The chain carries TRBV6-5 and TRBJ2-1, with D possibly matching TRBD2 (5 bases). The germline V gene has CDR1 MNHEY and CDR2 SVGAGI. This CDR3 has 14 residues. V lost 8 bases and J 0 bases, leaving 11 bases between the germline ends. The CDR3 DNA reads TGTGCCAGCCGACGGGGAAGCTCCTACAATGAGCAGTTCTTC. This sequence encodes CASRRGSSYNEQFF.

V gene TRBV6-5 combines with J gene TRBJ1-5; 7 positions agree with TRBD1. The CDR3 sequence is 14 residues long. J gave up 6 bases and V 6 bases, and 8 bases lay outside the gene matches. Germline CDR1 and CDR2: MNHEY and SVGAGI. CDR3 in DNA: TGTGCCAGCAGCTTACGGCAGGGGGTTCAGCCCCAGCATTTT. Protein: CASSLRQGVQPQHF.

Note on this clone: A read error may produce the germline difference seen at one junction end. In DNA, the CDR3 is TGTGCCAGCTCACAGGGACAGTCTGAGGCTTTCTTT. The encoded protein is CASSQGQSEAFF. The chain carries TRBV18 and TRBJ1-1, with TRBD1 matching over 7 bases. The CDR3 totals 12 residues. Per the germline V gene, CDR1 is KGHSH and CDR2 is LQKENI.

This clone has only a few counts. The genes are TRBV7-2 and TRBJ2-1; no clear D. Germline loops: CDR1 SGHTA, CDR2 FQGNSA. V shed 2 bases and J shed 0 bases, with 14 bases lying between them. The CDR3 covers 17 residues. CDR3 protein: CASSLIWLELSYNEQFF. The CDR3 DNA follows: TGTGCCAGCAGCTTAATTTGGCTAGAGCTCTCCTACAATGAGCAGTTCTTC.

This chain uses TRBV11-2 with TRBJ2-7, with D possibly matching TRBD2 (5 bases). Between the trimmed V and J ends, which lost 4 bases and 7 bases, there was a span of 17 bases. The V gene's germline CDR1 is SGHAT and CDR2 FQNNGV. There are 14 residues in the CDR3. The CDR3 bases are TGTGCCAGCAGCTCATACGCCTCTTCGGGGGAGCAGTACTTC. The encoded protein is CASSSYASSGEQYF.

The chain joins TRBV5-1 to TRBJ2-1; 8 bases are shared with TRBD2. V lost 4 bases to trimming and J lost 0 bases; unmatched junction nucleotides: 12. The germline V gene encodes CDR1 SGHRS and CDR2 YFSETQ. The CDR3 has 18 residues. CDR3 in DNA: TGCGCCAGCAGCCCACGTATACCCGGGACTAGCTCCTACAATGAGCAGTTCTTC. Its protein product is CASSPRIPGTSSYNEQFF.

The CDR3 region has the DNA TGTGCCAGCAGTGAAGGACTTCCCATTTGGGGGGAGCTGTTTTTT. Translation: CASSEGLPIWGELFF. The rearrangement uses TRBV6-1 and TRBJ2-2; unclear D gene. The CDR3 covers 15 residues. The V and J ends lost 1 base and 8 bases respectively, with 14 bases between them. Per the germline V gene, CDR1 is MNHNS and CDR2 is SASEGT.

The chain couples TRBV27 to TRBJ2-3; 9 bases align to TRBD2. Per the germline V gene, CDR1 is MNHEY and CDR2 is SMNVEV (reference sequence). Germline trimming cut 0 bases from V and 6 bases from J; bases unmatched to any gene: 13. The CDR3 loop spans 18 amino acids. Here the CDR3 reads CASSLSYLAGQGGDTQYF. CDR3 coding DNA: TGTGCCAGCAGTTTATCTTATCTAGCGGGACAAGGGGGTGATACGCAGTATTTT.

V usage is TRBV7-8 and J usage is TRBJ2-1; 9 bases line up with TRBD1. The ends lost 5 bases at V and 6 bases at J; junction bases unmatched: 2. There are 13 residues in the CDR3. The germline V gene encodes CDR1 SGHVS and CDR2 FQNEAQ. The CDR3 loop reads CASSRDRVNEQFF. DNA for the CDR3: TGTGCCAGCAGCCGGGACAGGGTCAATGAGCAGTTCTTC.